This TCR beta chain came from a study of tumor-infiltrating lymphocytes in primary liver carcinoma. Findings of the study overall: Tumor samples exhibited a significantly greater top-250-clone fraction than blood samples (p = 0.039).

Blood RNA originated from unsorted whole blood, with germline DNA additionally extracted. Comment on this clonotype: Its antigen is unknown.

The CDR3 spans 13 residues. The junction had 3 bases not matched to a gene; V was cut back by 7 bases and J by 2 bases. CDR1 MGHDK and CDR2 SYGVNS come from the germline V gene. TCR beta cDNA was made from 450 to 500 ng total RNA with a constant-region primer. Researchers made the TCR beta libraries by running three nested multiplex PCR rounds with slightly modified ARM-PCR. Investigators reported that the first two PCR rounds, at around 11 cycles each, used TRBV1-TRBV30 forward primers with a C-beta reverse primer. MiXCR, applied by TCRdb to the multiplex PCR reads, yields one record per CDR3 protein. The sample consists of 330,000 or so distinct CDR3 sequences, approximately 64% of them appearing once.

Sample: peripheral blood. V is TRBV25-1 and J is TRBJ2-7; 9 bases are shared with TRBD2. This receptor was taken from a man aged 35-49 years with primary liver carcinoma and hepatitis B virus infection. CDR3 sequence (DNA): TGTGCCAGCACTAGCGGGGCCCCCTACGAGCAGTACTTC. It encodes CASTSGAPYEQYF.